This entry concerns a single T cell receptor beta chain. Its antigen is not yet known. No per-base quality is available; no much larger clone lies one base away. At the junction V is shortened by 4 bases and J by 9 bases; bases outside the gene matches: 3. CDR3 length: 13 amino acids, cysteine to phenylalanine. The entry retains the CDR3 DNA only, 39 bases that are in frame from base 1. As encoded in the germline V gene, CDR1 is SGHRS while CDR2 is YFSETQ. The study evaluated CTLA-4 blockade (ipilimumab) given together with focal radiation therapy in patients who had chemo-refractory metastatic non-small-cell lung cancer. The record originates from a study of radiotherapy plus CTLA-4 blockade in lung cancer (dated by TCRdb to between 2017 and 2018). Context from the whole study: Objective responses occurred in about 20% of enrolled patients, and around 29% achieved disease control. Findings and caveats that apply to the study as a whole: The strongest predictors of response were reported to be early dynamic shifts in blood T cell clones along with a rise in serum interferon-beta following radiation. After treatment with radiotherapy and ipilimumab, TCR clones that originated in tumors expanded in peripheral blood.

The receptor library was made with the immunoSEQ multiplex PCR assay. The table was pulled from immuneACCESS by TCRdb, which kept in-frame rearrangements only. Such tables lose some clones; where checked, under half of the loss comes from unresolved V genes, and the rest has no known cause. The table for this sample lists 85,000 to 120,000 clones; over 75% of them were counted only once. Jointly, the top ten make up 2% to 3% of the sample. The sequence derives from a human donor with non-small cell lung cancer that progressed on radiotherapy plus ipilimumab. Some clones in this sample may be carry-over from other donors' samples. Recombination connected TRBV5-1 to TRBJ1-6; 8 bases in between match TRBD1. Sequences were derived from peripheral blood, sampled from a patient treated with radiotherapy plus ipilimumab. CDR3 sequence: CASSPGTGSPLHF. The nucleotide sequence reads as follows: TGCGCCAGCAGCCCTGGGACAGGTTCACCCCTCCACTTT.